This is a list of T cell receptor beta chains from one sample in a study of glioma-infiltrating T cells after dendritic cell vaccination. Clones were sequenced by immunoSEQ multiplex PCR, and TCRdb holds only the in-frame ones, with some missing. Of over 90,000 clones in the sample, more than 75% were seen once. The sample in question was blood, obtained before dendritic cell vaccination. Receptor source: a human donor with glioblastoma. CDR3s include the opening cysteine and the closing phenylalanine or tryptophan. D genes are given only for firm matches. For some rows the clone size is stated as once, few or many, or as a class when expanded; others skip it.

clone_size	j_call	d_call	v_call	cdr3_aa
.	TRBJ2-5	.	TRBV11-3	CASSLGLVRETQYF
.	TRBJ1-3	TRBD1	TRBV6-5	CASTDRDRGENAIYF
.	TRBJ1-2	.	TRBV7-9	CASSPGLYSYTF
.	TRBJ1-1	TRBD1	TRBV29-1	CSVEAGGTEAFF
.	TRBJ1-2	TRBD1	TRBV5-5	CASSYGQGGGYTF
.	TRBJ2-5	TRBD1	TRBV7-2	CASSPTPGQVEETQYF
.	TRBJ1-1	.	TRBV2	CASSDRGPNTEAFF
.	TRBJ1-5	.	TRBV10-3	CAISESKLSNQPQHF
.	TRBJ2-7	TRBD1	TRBV25-1	CASSEAGTGGHEQYF
once	TRBJ2-1	.	TRBV27	CASSLPKPNEQFF
.	TRBJ1-2	.	TRBV11-2	CASSSRTENYGYTF
.	TRBJ2-1	TRBD2	TRBV29-1	CSVEKLGLADEQFF
.	TRBJ1-2	.	TRBV4-2	CASSRRQNDYGYTF
.	TRBJ1-2	.	TRBV18	CASSPSKGHGYGYTF
.	TRBJ2-7	.	TRBV7-2	CASSTYSSYEQYF
.	TRBJ2-5	.	TRBV1	CTSSPISLGRGKTQYF
.	TRBJ1-2	.	TRBV14	CASSQGQGAGYTF
.	TRBJ1-5	.	TRBV2	CASSETRGRGQQHF
.	TRBJ2-1	.	TRBV5-1	CASSSQGVRYNEQFF
.	TRBJ2-5	.	TRBV10-3	CAISVGDKSGAQYF
.	TRBJ1-4	TRBD1	TRBV10-3	CAISGQGRNEKLFF
.	TRBJ2-3	.	TRBV9	CASSVGAQDTDTQYF
few	TRBJ2-4	.	TRBV6-1	CASSESGADKNIQYF